This T cell receptor (beta chain) was sequenced in a study of patients and donors after allogeneic stem cell transplantation. MiXCR, applied by TCRdb to the RT-PCR reads, yields one record per CDR3 protein. The table includes over 350,000 distinct CDR3 sequences, 16% detected once. V lost 6 bases to trimming and J lost 6 bases; unmatched junction nucleotides: 14. This CDR3 is built from 16 residues. In germline, CDR1 is KGHSH, CDR2 LQKENI. The rearrangement joins TRBV18 to TRBJ2-1, with 7 bases that match TRBD1. The receptor's source is a human donor who was either an allogeneic HSCT recipient or a stem cell or donor lymphocyte infusion donor (not recorded which). It is not recorded whose cells these are; they may come from a transplant donor. The specimen sequenced was blood, either unsorted or a sorted T cell fraction (not recorded which). The CDR3, as DNA: TGTGCCAGCTCCCAACCCGACAGGGTGGCAGGCAATGAGCAGTTCTTC. As protein: CASSQPDRVAGNEQFF.